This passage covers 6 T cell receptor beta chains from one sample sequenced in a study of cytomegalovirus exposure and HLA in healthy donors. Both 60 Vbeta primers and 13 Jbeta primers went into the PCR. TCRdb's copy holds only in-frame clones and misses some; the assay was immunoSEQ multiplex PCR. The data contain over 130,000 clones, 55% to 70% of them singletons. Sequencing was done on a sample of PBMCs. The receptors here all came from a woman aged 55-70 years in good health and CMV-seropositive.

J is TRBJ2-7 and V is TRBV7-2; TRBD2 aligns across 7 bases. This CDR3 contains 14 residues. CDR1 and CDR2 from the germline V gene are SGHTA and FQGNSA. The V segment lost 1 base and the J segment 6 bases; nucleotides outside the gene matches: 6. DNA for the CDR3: TGTGCCAGCAGCTTAGAGCGGGACCCCGGCGAGCAGTACTTC. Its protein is CASSLERDPGEQYF.

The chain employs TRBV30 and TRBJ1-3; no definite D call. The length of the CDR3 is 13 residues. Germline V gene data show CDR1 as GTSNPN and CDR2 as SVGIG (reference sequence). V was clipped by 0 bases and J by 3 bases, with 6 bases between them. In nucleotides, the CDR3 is TGTGCCTGGAGTGTCAGCGGTGGAAACACCATATATTTT. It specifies CAWSVSGGNTIYF.

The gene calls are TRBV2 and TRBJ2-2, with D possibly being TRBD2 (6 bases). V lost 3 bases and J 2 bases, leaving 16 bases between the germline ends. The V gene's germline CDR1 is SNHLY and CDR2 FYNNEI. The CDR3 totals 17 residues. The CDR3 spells CASSDDSGLQNTGELFF. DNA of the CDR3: TGTGCCAGCAGTGACGATTCGGGACTTCAAAACACCGGGGAGCTGTTTTTT.

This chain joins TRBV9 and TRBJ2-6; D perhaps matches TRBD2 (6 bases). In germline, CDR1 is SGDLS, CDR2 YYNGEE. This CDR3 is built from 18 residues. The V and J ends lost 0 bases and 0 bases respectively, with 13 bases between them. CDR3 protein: CASSVARGQGSGANVLTF. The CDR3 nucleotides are TGTGCCAGCAGCGTAGCGCGGGGTCAGGGCTCTGGGGCCAACGTCCTGACTTTC.

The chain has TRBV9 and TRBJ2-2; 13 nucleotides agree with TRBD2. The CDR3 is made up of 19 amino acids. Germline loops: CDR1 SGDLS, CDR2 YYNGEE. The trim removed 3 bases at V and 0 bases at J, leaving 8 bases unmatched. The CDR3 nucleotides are TGTGCCAGCAGCGGCGGGGTGACTAGCGGGAGGACGAACACCGGGGAGCTGTTTTTT. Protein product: CASSGGVTSGRTNTGELFF.

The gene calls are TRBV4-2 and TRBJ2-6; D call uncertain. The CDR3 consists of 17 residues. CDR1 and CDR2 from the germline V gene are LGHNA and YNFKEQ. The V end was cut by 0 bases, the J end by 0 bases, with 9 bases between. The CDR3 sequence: CASSQDILSSGANVLTF. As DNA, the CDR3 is TGTGCCAGCAGCCAAGACATCCTGAGCTCTGGGGCCAACGTCCTGACTTTC.